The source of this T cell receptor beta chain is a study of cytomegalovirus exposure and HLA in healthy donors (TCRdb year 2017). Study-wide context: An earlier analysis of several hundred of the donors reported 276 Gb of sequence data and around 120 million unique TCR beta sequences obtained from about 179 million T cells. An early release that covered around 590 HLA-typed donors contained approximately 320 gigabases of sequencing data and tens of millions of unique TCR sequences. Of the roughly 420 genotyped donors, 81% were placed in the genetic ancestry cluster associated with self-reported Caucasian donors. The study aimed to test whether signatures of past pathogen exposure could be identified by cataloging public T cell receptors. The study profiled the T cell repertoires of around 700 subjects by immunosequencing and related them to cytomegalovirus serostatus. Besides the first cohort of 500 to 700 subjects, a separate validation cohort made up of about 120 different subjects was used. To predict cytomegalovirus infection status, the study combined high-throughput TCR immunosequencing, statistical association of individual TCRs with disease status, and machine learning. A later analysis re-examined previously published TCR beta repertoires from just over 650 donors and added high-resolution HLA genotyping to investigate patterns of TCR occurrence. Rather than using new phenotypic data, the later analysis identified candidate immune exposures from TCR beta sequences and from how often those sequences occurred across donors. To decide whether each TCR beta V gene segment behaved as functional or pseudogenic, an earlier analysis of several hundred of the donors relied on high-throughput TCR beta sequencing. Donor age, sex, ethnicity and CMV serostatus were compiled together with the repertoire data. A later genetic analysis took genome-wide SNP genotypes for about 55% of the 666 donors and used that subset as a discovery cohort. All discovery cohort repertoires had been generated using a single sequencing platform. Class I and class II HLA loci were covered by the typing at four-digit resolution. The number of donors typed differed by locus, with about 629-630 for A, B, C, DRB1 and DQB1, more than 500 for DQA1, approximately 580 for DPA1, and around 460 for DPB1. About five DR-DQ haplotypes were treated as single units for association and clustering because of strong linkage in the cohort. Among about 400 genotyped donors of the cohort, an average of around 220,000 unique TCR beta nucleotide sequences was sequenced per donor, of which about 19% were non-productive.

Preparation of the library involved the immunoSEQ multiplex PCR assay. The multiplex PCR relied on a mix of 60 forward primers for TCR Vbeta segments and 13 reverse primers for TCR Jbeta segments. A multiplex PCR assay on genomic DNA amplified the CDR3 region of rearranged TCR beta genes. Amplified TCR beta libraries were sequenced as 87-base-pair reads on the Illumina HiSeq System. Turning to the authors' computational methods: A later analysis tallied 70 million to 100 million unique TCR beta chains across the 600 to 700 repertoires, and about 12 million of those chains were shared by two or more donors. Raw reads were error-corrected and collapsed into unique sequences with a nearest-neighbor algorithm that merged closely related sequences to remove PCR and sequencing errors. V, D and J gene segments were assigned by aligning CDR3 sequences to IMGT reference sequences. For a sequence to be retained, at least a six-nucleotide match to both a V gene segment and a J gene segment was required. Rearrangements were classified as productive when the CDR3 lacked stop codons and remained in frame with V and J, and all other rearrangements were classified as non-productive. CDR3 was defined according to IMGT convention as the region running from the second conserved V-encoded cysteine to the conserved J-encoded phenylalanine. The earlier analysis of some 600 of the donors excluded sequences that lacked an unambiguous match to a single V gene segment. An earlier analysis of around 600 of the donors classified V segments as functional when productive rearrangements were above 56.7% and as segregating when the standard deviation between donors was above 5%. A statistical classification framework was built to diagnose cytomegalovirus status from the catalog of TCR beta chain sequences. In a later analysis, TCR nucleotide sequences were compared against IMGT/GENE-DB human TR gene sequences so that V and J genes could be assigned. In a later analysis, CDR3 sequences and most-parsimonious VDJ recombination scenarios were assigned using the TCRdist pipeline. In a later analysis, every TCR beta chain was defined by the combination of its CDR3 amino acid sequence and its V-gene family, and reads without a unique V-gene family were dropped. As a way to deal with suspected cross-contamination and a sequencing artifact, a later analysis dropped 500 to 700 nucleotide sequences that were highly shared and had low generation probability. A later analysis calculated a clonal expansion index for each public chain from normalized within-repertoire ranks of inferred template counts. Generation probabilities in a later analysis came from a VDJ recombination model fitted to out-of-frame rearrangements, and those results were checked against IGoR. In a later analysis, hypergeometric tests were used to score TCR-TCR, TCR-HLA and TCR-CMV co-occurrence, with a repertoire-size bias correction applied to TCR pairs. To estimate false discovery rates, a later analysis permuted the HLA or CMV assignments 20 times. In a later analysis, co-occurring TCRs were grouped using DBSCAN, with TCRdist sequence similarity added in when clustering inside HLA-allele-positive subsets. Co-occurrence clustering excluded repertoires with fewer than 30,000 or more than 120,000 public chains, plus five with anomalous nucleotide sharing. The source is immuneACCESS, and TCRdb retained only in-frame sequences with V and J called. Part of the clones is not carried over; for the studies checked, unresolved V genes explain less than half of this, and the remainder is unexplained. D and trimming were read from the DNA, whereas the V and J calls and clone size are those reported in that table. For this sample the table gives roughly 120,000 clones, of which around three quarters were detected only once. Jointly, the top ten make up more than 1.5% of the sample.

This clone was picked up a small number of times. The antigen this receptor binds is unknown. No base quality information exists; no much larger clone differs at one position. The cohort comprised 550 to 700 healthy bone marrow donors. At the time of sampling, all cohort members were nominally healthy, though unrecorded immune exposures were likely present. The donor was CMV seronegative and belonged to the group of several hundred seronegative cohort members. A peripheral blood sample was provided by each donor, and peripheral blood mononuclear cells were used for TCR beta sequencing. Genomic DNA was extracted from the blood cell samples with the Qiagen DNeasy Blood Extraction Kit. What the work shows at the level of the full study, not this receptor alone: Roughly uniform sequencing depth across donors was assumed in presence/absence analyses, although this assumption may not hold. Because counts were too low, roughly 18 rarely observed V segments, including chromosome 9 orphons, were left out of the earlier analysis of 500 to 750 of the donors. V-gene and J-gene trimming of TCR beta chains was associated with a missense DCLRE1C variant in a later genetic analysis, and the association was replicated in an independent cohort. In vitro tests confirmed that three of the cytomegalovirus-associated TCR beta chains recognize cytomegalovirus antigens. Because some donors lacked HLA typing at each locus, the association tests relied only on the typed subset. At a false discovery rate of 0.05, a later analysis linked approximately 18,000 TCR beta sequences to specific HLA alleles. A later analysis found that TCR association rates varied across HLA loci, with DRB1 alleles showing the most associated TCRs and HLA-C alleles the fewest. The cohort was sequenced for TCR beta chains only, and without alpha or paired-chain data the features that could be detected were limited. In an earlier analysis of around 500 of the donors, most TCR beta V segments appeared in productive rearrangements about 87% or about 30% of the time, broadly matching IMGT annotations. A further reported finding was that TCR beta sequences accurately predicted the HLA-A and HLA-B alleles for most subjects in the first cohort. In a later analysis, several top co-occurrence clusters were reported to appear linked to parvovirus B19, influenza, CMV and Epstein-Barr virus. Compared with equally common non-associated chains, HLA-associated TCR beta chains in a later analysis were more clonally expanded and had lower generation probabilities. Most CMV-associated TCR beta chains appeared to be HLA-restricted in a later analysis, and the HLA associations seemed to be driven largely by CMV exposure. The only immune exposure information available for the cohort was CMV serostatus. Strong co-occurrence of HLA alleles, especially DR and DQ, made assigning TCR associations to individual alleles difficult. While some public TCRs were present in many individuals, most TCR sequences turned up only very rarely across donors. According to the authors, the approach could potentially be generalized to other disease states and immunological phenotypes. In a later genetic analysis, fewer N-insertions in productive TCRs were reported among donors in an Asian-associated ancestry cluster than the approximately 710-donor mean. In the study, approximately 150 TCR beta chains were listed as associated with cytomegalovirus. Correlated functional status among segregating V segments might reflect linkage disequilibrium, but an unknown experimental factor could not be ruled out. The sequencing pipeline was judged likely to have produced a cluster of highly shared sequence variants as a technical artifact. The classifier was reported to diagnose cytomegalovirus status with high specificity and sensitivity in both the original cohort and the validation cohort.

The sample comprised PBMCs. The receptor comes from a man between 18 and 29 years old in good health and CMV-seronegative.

The sequence in DNA is TGTGCCAGCAGTCAAACATTCCAAGAGACCCAGTACTTC. Translated, this is CASSQTFQETQYF. Recombination joined TRBV27 with TRBJ2-5; a confident D gene designation cannot be given. The CDR3 runs 13 residues from the cysteine to the phenylalanine. Left in the record is the CDR3 DNA by itself, 39 bases read in frame from the first base. Deletion took 5 bases off V and 1 base off J, with a span of 8 bases between the germline ends. Per the germline V gene (reference sequence), MNHEY is the CDR1 and SMNVEV is the CDR2.